Included here is one T cell receptor beta chain sequence, with context. There is no known antigen for this receptor. The input lacks base qualities; no much larger clone sits a single base away. The sample's time point label, in plain terms: about 28 days (+/-7) after the second vaccine dose. AZD1222 recipients with second doses at about 4 weeks or about 12 weeks were pooled, because spike-specific TCR depth and breadth did not differ between schedules. Vaccinee samples came from UK trials COV001 and COV002, including a single-blind randomized controlled phase 2/3 trial of AZD1222 (ChAdOx1 nCoV-19) in healthy adults. Trial participant PBMC samples were collected at day 0 and day 28 after the second dose for TCRbeta chain sequencing. The sample belongs to a study of T cell responses to AZD1222 COVID-19 vaccine (dated by TCRdb to the early 2020s). Looking at the study overall: A total of about 240 trial participants underwent TCR sequencing, of whom roughly 210 received two doses of AZD1222 and 26 received two doses of the MenACWY control vaccine. Trial participants were enrolled into age subgroups of 18-55, 56-69 and 70-plus years, which contained approximately 150, 28 and 58 TCR-sequenced participants, respectively. Overall study outcomes, separate from this receptor: Reportedly, close to half of the unique spike-specific TCRs recognized epitopes lying outside the regions that are mutated in the B.1.351 and B.1.1.7 variants. In the small 56-69-year group, the increase in depth fell short of significance, most likely because of low power. Participants were mostly white British, with more females than males. The authors suggested clonal diversity may have been underestimated. Because no day 14 peak-response samples were available, the repertoires could be characterized only after the peak T cell response. Only 5 to 7 AZD1222 recipients were SARS-CoV-2 seropositive at baseline, limiting conclusions about previously exposed vaccinees. After two AZD1222 doses, both the breadth and the depth of spike-specific TCRs were significantly higher than at day 0 and than in MenACWY recipients. CD4 TCRs associated with the vaccine covered the entire spike protein, and the dominant responses were in regions 160-218 and 743-854.

The CDR3 regions of human TCRbeta chains were analyzed by immunosequencing. As for how the authors treated the data: TCRs in the repertoires were compared against a reference library of SARS-CoV-2-specific TCRs that had been generated with the MIRA antigen-specificity platform. Breadth meant the fraction of unique TCRs that were SARS-CoV-2-associated, whereas depth meant the fraction of total T cells that were SARS-CoV-2-associated. Using the MIRA data, each spike-specific TCR was mapped to the spike region that the TCR reacts to and placed in a CD4 or CD8 class. Log10-transformed breadth and depth values were compared by one-way ANOVA with Sidak's multiple comparisons tests. The immuneACCESS repertoire file appears here via TCRdb, limited to in-frame rearrangements. These files lack a portion of the clones; in checked studies, under half of the deficit traces to unresolved V genes, and the cause of the others is not known. V, J and clone size are taken as reported in that table, and D and trimming were inferred from the DNA itself. In all, the sample holds about 150,000 clones, and roughly 92% of those were seen once. The leading ten clones occupy less than 1.5% of the sample.

Unmatched junction bases come to 18, with V trimmed by 3 bases and J by 0 bases. From the cysteine up to the phenylalanine, the CDR3 has a length of 21 residues. CDR3 DNA only is kept here, 63 bases in frame from base 1. The germline V gene (reference sequence) specifies MNHEY as CDR1 and SMNVEV as CDR2. The sequence came from an adult who received the AZD1222 COVID-19 vaccine. The sequences come from peripheral blood, collected 28 days after the second AZD1222 dose. In this chain, TRBV27 is recombined with TRBJ2-1; 9 junctional bases match TRBD2. The CDR3 here reads CASSFYPPASGGPSSYNEQFF. Read as DNA, the sequence is TGTGCCAGCAGTTTTTACCCTCCGGCGAGCGGGGGGCCCAGCTCCTACAATGAGCAGTTCTTC.